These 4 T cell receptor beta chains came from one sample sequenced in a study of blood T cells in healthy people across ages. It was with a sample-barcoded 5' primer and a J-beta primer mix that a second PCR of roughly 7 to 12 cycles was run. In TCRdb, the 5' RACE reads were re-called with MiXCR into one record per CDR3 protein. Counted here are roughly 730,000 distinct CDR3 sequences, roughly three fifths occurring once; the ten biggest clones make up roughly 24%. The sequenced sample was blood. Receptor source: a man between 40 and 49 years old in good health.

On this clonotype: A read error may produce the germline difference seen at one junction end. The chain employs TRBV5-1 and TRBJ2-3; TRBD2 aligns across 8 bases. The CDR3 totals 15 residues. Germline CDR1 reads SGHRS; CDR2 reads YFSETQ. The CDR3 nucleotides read TGCGCCAGCAGTTCGGGACTAGACACCACAGGTACGCAGTATTTT. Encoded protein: CASSSGLDTTGTQYF. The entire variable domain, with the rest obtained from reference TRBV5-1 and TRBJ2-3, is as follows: KAGVTQTPRYLIKTRGQQVTLSCSPISGHRSVSWYQQTPGQGLQFLFEYFSETQRNKGNFPGRFSGRQFSNSRSEMNVSTLELGDSALYLCASSSGLDTTGTQYFGPGTRLTVL.

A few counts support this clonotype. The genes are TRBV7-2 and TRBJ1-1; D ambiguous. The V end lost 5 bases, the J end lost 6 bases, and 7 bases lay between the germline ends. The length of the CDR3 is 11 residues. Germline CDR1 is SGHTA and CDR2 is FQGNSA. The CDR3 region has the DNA TGTGCCAGCAGCCCCTTAGCTGAAGCTTTCTTT. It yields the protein CASSPLAEAFF. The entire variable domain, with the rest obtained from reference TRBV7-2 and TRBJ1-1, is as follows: GAGVSQSPSNKVTEKGKDVELRCDPISGHTALYWYRQSLGQGLEFLIYFQGNSAPDKSGLPSDRFSAERTGGSVSTLTIQRTQQEDSAVYLCASSPLAEAFFGQGTRLTVV.

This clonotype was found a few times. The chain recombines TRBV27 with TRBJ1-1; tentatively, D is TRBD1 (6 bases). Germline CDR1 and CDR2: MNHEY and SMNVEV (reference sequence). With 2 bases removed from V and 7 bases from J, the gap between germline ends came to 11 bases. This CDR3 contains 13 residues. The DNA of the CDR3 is TGTGCCAGCAGTTTAATGCGACAGGATGAAGCTTTCTTT. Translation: CASSLMRQDEAFF.

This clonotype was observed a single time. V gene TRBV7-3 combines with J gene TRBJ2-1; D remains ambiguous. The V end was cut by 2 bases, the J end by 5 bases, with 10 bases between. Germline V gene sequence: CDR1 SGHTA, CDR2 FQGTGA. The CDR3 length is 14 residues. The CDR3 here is CASSLEAGHNEQFF. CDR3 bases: TGTGCCAGCAGCTTAGAGGCAGGCCACAATGAGCAGTTCTTC.